This section outlines one T cell receptor beta chain sequence together with its context. The antigen remains undetermined. These data originate in a study of cytomegalovirus exposure and HLA in healthy donors. For the study at large: Among the 300 to 500 genotyped donors, more than 70% were placed in the Caucasian-associated ancestry cluster.

Donors sampled were nominally healthy, though unrecorded immune exposures were likely. Whole-study findings and limits: Through in vitro validation, a few CMV-associated chains were shown to be specific for CMV antigens. Available immune exposure information was restricted to CMV serostatus only.

A multiplex PCR was run with 60 Vbeta primers and 13 Jbeta primers. Data came from immunoSEQ multiplex PCR; TCRdb stores just in-frame clones and leaves some out. The data show some 150,000 clones, 70% to 80% seen once. V gave up 4 bases and J gave up 2 bases, with 11 bases separating them. CDR3 size: 14 residues. Per germline, CDR1 SQVTM and CDR2 ANQGSEA. The material sequenced was PBMCs. This chain uses TRBV29-1 with TRBJ2-2; D gene ambiguous. The clonotype comes from a man in his forties or fifties in good health and CMV-seropositive. The CDR3 is CSVAAGVNTGELFF. The CDR3 DNA is TGCAGCGTTGCGGCAGGTGTAAACACCGGGGAGCTGTTTTTT.